This TCR beta chain derives from a study of shared clonotypes between healthy human individuals. Whole-study findings and limits: Clonotypes that were shared across a handful of donors made up around 5% of naive CD4 clonotypes.

Assay used: immunoSEQ multiplex PCR; TCRdb lists only in-frame clones, some missing. The table records 900,000 to 1,200,000 clones, around three quarters of them present only once. The CDR3 loop spans 15 amino acids. From germline, CDR1 is SGHNT and CDR2 YYREEE (reference sequence). The trim removed 4 bases at V and 1 base at J, leaving 7 bases unmatched. The table lists this clone with a count of one. Its antigen is not identified. The TCR sequence derives from a young man in good health. Some clones in this sample may be carry-over from other donors' samples. The rearrangement links TRBV5-4 to TRBJ2-5; 7 nucleotides line up with TRBD2. The sample consisted of memory CD4+ T cells from PBMCs. This sample's subset: CD45RA-negative fraction. As DNA, the CDR3 is TGTGCCAGCAGCGGACGAGCGGGGTTCCAAGAGACCCAGTACTTC. Its translation is CASSGRAGFQETQYF.